The entry below describes one T cell receptor (beta chain). Its target is unknown. This record belongs to a study of beta chain features in type 1 diabetes. Study-level points and caveats: TCRB rearrangement may or may not be influenced by HLA type; here this remained unresolved. Researchers reported that naive, central memory and Treg TCRB repertoires appeared more similar in patients than in healthy donors.

The investigators reverse transcribed all of the isolated RNA, so they sequenced expressed TCRB transcripts. This table comes from immunoSEQ multiplex PCR, and its TCRdb copy is limited to in-frame clones, with some not included. The top ten clones hold about 0.044% of a sample with 300,000 to 350,000 clones, roughly 21% of them seen once. In all sorted populations, purity surpassed 98%. The V end lost 2 bases, the J end lost 3 bases, and 9 bases lay between the germline ends. Germline V lookup: CDR1 GTSNPN, CDR2 SVGIG (reference sequence). This CDR3 is 13 amino acids long. This chain connects TRBV30 to TRBJ2-3; the D is unclear. Source material: naive CD4+ T cells from blood. The TCR comes from a woman between 18 and 29 years old in good health. The chain's CDR3 is CAWSPKTTDTQYF. CDR3 sequence (DNA): TGTGCCTGGAGTCCCAAGACTACAGATACGCAGTATTTT.